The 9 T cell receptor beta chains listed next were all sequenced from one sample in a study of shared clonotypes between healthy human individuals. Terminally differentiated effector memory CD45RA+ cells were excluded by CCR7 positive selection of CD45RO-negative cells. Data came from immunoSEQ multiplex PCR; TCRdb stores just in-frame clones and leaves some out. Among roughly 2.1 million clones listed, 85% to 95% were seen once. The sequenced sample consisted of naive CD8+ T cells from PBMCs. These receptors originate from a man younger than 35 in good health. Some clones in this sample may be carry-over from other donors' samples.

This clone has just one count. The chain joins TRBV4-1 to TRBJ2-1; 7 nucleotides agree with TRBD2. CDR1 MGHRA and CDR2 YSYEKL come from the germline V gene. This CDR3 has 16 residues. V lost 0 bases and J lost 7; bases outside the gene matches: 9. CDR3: CASSQDQAGAANEQFF. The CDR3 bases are TGCGCCAGCAGCCAAGATCAGGCGGGAGCTGCGAATGAGCAGTTCTTC.

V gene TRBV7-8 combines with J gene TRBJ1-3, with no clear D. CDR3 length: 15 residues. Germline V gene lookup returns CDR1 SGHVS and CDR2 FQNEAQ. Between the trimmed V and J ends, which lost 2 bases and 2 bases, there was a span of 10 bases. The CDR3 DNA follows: TGTGCCAGCAGCTTATACGGGAGCCCTGGAAACACCATATATTTT. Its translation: CASSLYGSPGNTIYF.

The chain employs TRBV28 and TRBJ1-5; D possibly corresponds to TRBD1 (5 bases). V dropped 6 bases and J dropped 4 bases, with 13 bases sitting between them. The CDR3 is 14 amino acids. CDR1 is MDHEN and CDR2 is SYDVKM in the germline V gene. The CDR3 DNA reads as TGTGCCAGCAGGGCGGGGGACGGGAATCAGCCCCAGCATTTT. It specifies CASRAGDGNQPQHF.

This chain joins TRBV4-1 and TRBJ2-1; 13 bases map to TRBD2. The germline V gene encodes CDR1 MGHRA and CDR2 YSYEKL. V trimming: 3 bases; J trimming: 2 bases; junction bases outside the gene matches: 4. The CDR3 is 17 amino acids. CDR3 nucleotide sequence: TGCGCCAGCAGCCATACGGGACTAGCGGGAACCTACAATGAGCAGTTCTTC. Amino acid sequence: CASSHTGLAGTYNEQFF.

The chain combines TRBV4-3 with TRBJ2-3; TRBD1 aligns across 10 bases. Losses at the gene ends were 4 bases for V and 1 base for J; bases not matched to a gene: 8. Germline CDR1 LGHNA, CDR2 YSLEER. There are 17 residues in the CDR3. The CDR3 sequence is CASSPRTGGRGTDTQYF. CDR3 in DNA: TGCGCCAGCAGCCCCCGGACAGGGGGAAGGGGCACAGATACGCAGTATTTT.

The CDR3 here is CASSQELAGGLYVHEQYF. DNA for the CDR3: TGCGCCAGCAGCCAAGAACTAGCGGGAGGGTTATATGTCCACGAGCAGTACTTC. V is TRBV4-3 and J is TRBJ2-7; 13 positions agree with TRBD2. V dropped 0 bases and J dropped 5; count of bases not matched to a gene: 10. This CDR3 contains 18 residues. From germline, CDR1 is LGHNA and CDR2 YSLEER.

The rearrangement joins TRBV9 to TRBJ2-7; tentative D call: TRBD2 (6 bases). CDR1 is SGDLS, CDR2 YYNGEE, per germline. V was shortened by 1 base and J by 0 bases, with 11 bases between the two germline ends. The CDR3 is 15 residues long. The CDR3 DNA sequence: TGTGCCAGCAGCGTATTAGGAGGGAGCTCCTACGAGCAGTACTTC. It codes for CASSVLGGSSYEQYF.

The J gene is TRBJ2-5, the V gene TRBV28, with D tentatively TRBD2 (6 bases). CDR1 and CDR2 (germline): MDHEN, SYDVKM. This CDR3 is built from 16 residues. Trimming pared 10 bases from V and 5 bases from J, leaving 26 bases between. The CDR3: CATTQGGPPSGETQYF. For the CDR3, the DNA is TGTGCCACCACCCAGGGTGGACCCCCGAGCGGGGAGACCCAGTACTTC.

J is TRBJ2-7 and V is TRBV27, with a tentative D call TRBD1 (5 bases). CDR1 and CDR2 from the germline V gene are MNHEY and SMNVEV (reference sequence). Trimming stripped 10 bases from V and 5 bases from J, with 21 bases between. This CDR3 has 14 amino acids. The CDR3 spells CATSPVGLIDEQYF. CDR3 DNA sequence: TGTGCCACCTCCCCGGTGGGGCTTATCGACGAGCAGTACTTC.